This T cell receptor beta chain emerged from a study of cytomegalovirus exposure and HLA in healthy donors. J was trimmed by 3 bases and V by 2 bases; bases with no gene match: 5. CDR1 is MNHEY, CDR2 SVGAGI, per germline. This CDR3 comprises 16 residues. Primers: 60 Vbeta forward and 13 Jbeta reverse. Assay: immunoSEQ multiplex PCR; the TCRdb copy retains only in-frame clones and omits some. The sample consists of roughly 160,000 clones, around 73% of them appearing once. This rearrangement joins TRBV6-5 to TRBJ2-2; 8 nucleotides agree with TRBD1. Sequencing input: PBMCs. The clonotype was recovered from a woman between 18 and 29 years old in good health and CMV-seropositive. CDR3 nucleotide sequence: TGTGCCAGCAGTTACCACAGGGGGGCGGACACCGGGGAGCTGTTTTTT. This encodes CASSYHRGADTGELFF.